The rows below give T cell receptor beta chains drawn from one sample of a study of prognosis after radiotherapy for stage I lung cancer. MiXCR was run by TCRdb on the multiplex PCR reads, yielding one entry per CDR3 protein. Counted here are tens of thousands of distinct CDR3 sequences, about 30% occurring once; the ten biggest clones make up 7.5%. The sample consisted of PBMCs, taken before or after stereotactic body radiation therapy (not recorded which). These receptors were obtained from a donor at least 50 years old with non-small cell lung cancer. CDR3s include the opening cysteine and the closing phenylalanine or tryptophan. Each record gives: D gene, J gene, V gene, clone size, CDR3 protein, CDR3 DNA. D genes are given only for firm matches. Not every row has a clone size; where given, it reads once, few, many or a size class.

d_gene: .; j_gene: TRBJ1-2; v_gene: TRBV15; abundance: many; CDR3aa: CATSRGDYGYTF; CDR3nt: TGTGCCACCAGCAGAGGTGACTATGGCTACACCTTC
d_gene: .; j_gene: TRBJ2-3; v_gene: TRBV29-1; abundance: few; CDR3aa: CSVEITDTQYF; CDR3nt: TGCAGCGTTGAAATTACAGATACGCAGTATTTT
d_gene: .; j_gene: TRBJ2-5; v_gene: TRBV28; abundance: many; CDR3aa: CASSFLQGNQYF; CDR3nt: TGTGCCAGCAGTTTCCTACAGGGTAACCAGTACTTC
d_gene: .; j_gene: TRBJ1-1; v_gene: TRBV15; abundance: many; CDR3aa: CATSREPPNRDTEAFF; CDR3nt: TGTGCCACCAGCAGAGAACCCCCAAATCGTGACACTGAAGCTTTCTTT
d_gene: .; j_gene: TRBJ1-1; v_gene: TRBV10-3; abundance: many; CDR3aa: CAISESGNRGNTEAFF; CDR3nt: TGTGCCATCAGTGAGTCAGGGAATCGGGGTAACACTGAAGCTTTCTTT
d_gene: .; j_gene: TRBJ1-4; v_gene: TRBV20-1; abundance: many; CDR3aa: CSALGGPTNEKLFF; CDR3nt: TGCAGTGCCCTCGGGGGACCAACTAATGAAAAACTGTTTTTT
d_gene: TRBD1; j_gene: TRBJ2-1; v_gene: TRBV7-3; abundance: many; CDR3aa: CASSVGTGSYNEQFF; CDR3nt: TGTGCCAGCAGCGTTGGGACAGGGTCCTACAATGAGCAGTTCTTC
d_gene: .; j_gene: TRBJ1-5; v_gene: TRBV19; abundance: many; CDR3aa: CASSLQGNQPQHF; CDR3nt: TGTGCCAGTAGTTTACAGGGCAATCAGCCCCAGCATTTT
d_gene: TRBD1; j_gene: TRBJ2-3; v_gene: TRBV3-1; abundance: .; CDR3aa: CASSQVIRPGGRTDTQYF; CDR3nt: TGTGCCAGCAGCCAAGTGATTAGGCCAGGGGGCCGCACAGATACGCAGTATTTT
d_gene: TRBD1; j_gene: TRBJ1-1; v_gene: TRBV18; abundance: many; CDR3aa: CASSLDRTEAFF; CDR3nt: TGTGCCAGCTCATTGGACAGGACTGAAGCTTTCTTT
d_gene: .; j_gene: TRBJ2-5; v_gene: TRBV20-1; abundance: many; CDR3aa: CSAQDISKGETQYF; CDR3nt: TGCAGTGCCCAGGACATCTCCAAGGGGGAGACCCAGTACTTC
d_gene: .; j_gene: TRBJ1-2; v_gene: TRBV10-2; abundance: many; CDR3aa: CASRATGNGYTF; CDR3nt: TGCGCCAGCAGGGCTACCGGGAATGGCTACACCTTC
d_gene: .; j_gene: TRBJ1-4; v_gene: TRBV2; abundance: many; CDR3aa: CASRPGVLGEKLFF; CDR3nt: TGTGCCAGCAGGCCAGGGGTCCTGGGTGAAAAACTGTTTTTT
d_gene: .; j_gene: TRBJ1-6; v_gene: TRBV27; abundance: .; CDR3aa: CASSLVDVGGNSPLHF; CDR3nt: TGTGCCAGCAGTTTGGTGGATGTGGGGGGAAATTCACCCCTCCACTTT
d_gene: .; j_gene: TRBJ1-1; v_gene: TRBV7-9; abundance: many; CDR3aa: CASSLVVDTEAFF; CDR3nt: TGTGCCAGCAGCTTAGTTGTAGACACTGAAGCTTTCTTT
d_gene: .; j_gene: TRBJ1-2; v_gene: TRBV4-1; abundance: many; CDR3aa: CASSQGRGSTTYGYTF; CDR3nt: TGCGCCAGCAGCCAGGGACGAGGCAGCACTACCTATGGCTACACCTTC
d_gene: .; j_gene: TRBJ1-6; v_gene: TRBV19; abundance: many; CDR3aa: CASSMGEGAHNSPLHF; CDR3nt: TGTGCCAGTAGTATGGGTGAGGGCGCCCATAATTCACCCCTCCACTTT
d_gene: .; j_gene: TRBJ2-4; v_gene: TRBV19; abundance: many; CDR3aa: CASSIGSVNIQYF; CDR3nt: TGTGCCAGTAGTATCGGCAGCGTGAACATTCAGTACTTC
d_gene: .; j_gene: TRBJ2-2; v_gene: TRBV6-2/TRBV6-3; abundance: .; CDR3aa: CASSVLWRWADVELFF; CDR3nt: TGTGCCAGCAGTGTTTTGTGGCGGTGGGCGGACGTGGAGCTGTTTTTT
d_gene: TRBD1; j_gene: TRBJ1-4; v_gene: TRBV5-1; abundance: many; CDR3aa: CASSLTGAGEKLFF; CDR3nt: TGCGCCAGCAGCTTGACAGGGGCTGGTGAAAAACTGTTTTTT
d_gene: .; j_gene: TRBJ2-3; v_gene: TRBV5-4; abundance: many; CDR3aa: CASSSSRGTDTQYF; CDR3nt: TGTGCCAGCAGCTCCTCCCGGGGGACAGATACGCAGTATTTT
d_gene: .; j_gene: TRBJ2-3; v_gene: TRBV24-1; abundance: .; CDR3aa: CATSDLVSGGPYTQYF; CDR3nt: TGTGCCACCAGTGATTTGGTTAGTGGGGGGCCATATACGCAGTATTTT
d_gene: .; j_gene: TRBJ2-6; v_gene: TRBV6-2/TRBV6-3; abundance: many; CDR3aa: CASSEGTLWAGANVLTF; CDR3nt: TGTGCCAGCAGTGAAGGGACCCTCTGGGCTGGGGCCAACGTCCTGACTTTC
d_gene: .; j_gene: TRBJ1-2; v_gene: TRBV9; abundance: many; CDR3aa: CASSPGTYGYTF; CDR3nt: TGTGCCAGCAGCCCCGGGACTTACGGCTACACCTTC
d_gene: .; j_gene: TRBJ1-6; v_gene: TRBV20-1; abundance: many; CDR3aa: CSARDSGQKNSPLHF; CDR3nt: TGCAGTGCTAGAGACTCCGGACAGAAGAATTCACCCCTCCACTTT
d_gene: TRBD1; j_gene: TRBJ2-7; v_gene: TRBV7-8; abundance: many; CDR3aa: CASSLRDRPYEQYF; CDR3nt: TGTGCCAGCAGCCTCCGGGACAGGCCCTACGAGCAGTACTTC
d_gene: .; j_gene: TRBJ1-6; v_gene: TRBV30; abundance: many; CDR3aa: CAWSVRGAYNSPLHF; CDR3nt: TGTGCCTGGAGTGTACGGGGGGCCTATAATTCACCCCTCCACTTT
d_gene: .; j_gene: TRBJ1-2; v_gene: TRBV7-2; abundance: many; CDR3aa: CASSFWEGDGYTF; CDR3nt: TGTGCCAGCAGCTTTTGGGAGGGAGATGGCTACACCTTC
d_gene: .; j_gene: TRBJ1-2; v_gene: TRBV27; abundance: .; CDR3aa: CASTGDKLPNYGYTF; CDR3nt: TGTGCCAGCACAGGGGACAAACTTCCTAACTATGGCTACACCTTC